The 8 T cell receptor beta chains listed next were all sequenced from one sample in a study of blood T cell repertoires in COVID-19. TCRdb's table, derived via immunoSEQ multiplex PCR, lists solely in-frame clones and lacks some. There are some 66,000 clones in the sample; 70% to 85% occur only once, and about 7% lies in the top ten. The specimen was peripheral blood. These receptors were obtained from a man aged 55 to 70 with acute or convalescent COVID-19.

In DNA, the CDR3 is TGTGCCAGCTCACCGGGGACAGGGGCGGGCACTGAAGCTTTCTTT. This codes for CASSPGTGAGTEAFF. The chain links TRBV18 to TRBJ1-1, with 10 bases that match TRBD1. This CDR3 region has 15 residues. Germline V gene sequence: CDR1 KGHSH, CDR2 LQKENI. Trimming at V came to 3 bases and at J to 4 bases, leaving 5 bases not matched to a gene. The variable domain in full, with the rest retrieved from reference TRBV18 and TRBJ1-1, is NAGVMQNPRHLVRRRGQEARLRCSPMKGHSHVYWYRQLPEEGLKFMVYLQKENIIDESGMPKERFSAEFPKEGPSILRIQQVVRGDSAAYFCASSPGTGAGTEAFFGQGTRLTVV.

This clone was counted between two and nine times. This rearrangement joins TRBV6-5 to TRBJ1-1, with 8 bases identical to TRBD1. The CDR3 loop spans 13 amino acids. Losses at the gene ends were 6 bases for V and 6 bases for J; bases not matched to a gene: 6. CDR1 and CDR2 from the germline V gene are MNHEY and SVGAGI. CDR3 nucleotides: TGTGCCAGCAGAGTAGACAGGGGAGCTGAAGCTTTCTTT. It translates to CASRVDRGAEAFF.

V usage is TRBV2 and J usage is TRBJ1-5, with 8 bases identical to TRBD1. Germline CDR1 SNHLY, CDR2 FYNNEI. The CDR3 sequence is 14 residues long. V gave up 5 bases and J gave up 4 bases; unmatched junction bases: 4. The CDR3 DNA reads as TGTGCCAGCAGTCGACAGGGGTGGAATCAGCCCCAGCATTTT. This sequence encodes CASSRQGWNQPQHF. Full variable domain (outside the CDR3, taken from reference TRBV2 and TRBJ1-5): EPEVTQTPSHQVTQMGQEVILRCVPISNHLYFYWYRQILGQKVEFLVSFYNNEISEKSEIFDDQFSVERPDGSNFTLKIRSTKLEDSAMYFCASSRQGWNQPQHFGDGTRLSIL.

The chain's CDR3 is CASSFNPGGVNEQFF. Written as DNA, the CDR3 is TGTGCCAGCAGCTTTAATCCGGGGGGAGTTAATGAGCAGTTCTTC. The chain is built from TRBV7-2 and TRBJ2-1, with 7 positions matching TRBD2. Trimming cost V 3 bases and J 7 bases; bases outside gene matches: 9. This CDR3 has 15 amino acids. CDR1 is SGHTA, CDR2 FQGNSA, per germline.

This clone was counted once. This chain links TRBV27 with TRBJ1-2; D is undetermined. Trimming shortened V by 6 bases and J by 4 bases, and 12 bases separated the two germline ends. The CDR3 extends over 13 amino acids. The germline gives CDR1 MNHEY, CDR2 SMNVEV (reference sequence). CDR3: CASSADLGYGYTF. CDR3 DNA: TGTGCCAGCAGCGCGGACTTGGGCTATGGCTACACCTTC.

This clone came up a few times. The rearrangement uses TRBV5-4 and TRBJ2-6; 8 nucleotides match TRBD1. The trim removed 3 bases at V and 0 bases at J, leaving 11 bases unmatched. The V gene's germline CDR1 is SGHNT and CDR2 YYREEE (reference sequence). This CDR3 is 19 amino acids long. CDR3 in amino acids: CASSSNSGTGPSGANVLTF. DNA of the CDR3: TGTGCCAGCAGCTCTAACTCCGGGACAGGACCCTCTGGGGCCAACGTCCTGACTTTC.

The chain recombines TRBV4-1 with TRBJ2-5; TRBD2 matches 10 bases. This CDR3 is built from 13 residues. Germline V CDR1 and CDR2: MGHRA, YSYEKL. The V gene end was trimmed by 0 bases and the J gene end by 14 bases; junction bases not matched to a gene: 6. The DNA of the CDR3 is TGCGCCAGCAGCCAAGATCTAGCGGGGGCCCCATACTTC. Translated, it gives CASSQDLAGAPYF.

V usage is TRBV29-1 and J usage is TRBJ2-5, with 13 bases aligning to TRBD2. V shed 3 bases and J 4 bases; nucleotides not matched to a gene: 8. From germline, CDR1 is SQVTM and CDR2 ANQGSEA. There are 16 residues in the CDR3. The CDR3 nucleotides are TGCAGCGTTGAGCTAACTAGCGGGGGGGCCCGAGAGACCCAGTACTTC. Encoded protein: CSVELTSGGARETQYF.